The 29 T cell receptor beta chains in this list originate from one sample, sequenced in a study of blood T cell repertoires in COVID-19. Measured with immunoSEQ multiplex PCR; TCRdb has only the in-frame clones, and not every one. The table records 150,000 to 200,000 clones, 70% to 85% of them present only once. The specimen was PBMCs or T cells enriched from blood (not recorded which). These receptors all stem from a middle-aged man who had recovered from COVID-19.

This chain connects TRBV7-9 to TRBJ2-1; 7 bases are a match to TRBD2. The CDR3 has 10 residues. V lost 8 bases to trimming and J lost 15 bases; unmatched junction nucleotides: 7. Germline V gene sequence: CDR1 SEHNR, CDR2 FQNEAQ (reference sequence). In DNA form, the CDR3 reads TGTGCCAGCGCCCTGGGACTACTGTTCTTC. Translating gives CASALGLLFF.

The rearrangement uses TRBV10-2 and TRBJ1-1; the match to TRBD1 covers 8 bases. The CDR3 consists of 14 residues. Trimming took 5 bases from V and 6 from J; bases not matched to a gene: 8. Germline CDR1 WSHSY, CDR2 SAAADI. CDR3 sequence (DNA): TGCGCCAGCAGTTCAGGGGGCGGGTTCCCTGAAGCTTTCTTT. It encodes CASSSGGGFPEAFF.

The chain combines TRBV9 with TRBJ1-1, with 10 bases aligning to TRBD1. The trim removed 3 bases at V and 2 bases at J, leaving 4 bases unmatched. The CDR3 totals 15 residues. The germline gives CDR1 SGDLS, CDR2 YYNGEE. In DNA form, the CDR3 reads TGTGCCAGCAGCGCGGGACAGGGGATTAACACTGAAGCTTTCTTT. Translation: CASSAGQGINTEAFF.

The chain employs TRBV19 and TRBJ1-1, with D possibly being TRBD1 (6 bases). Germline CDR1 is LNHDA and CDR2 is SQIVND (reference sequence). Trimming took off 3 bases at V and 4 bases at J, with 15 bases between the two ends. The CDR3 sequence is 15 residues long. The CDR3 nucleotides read TGTGCCAGTAGTATCCCCCAGACAGGTAGCACTGAAGCTTTCTTT. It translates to CASSIPQTGSTEAFF.

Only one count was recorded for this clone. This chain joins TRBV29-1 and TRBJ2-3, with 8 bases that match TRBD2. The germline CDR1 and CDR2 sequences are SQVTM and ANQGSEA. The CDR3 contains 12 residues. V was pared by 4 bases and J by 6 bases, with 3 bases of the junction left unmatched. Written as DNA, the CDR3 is TGCAGCGTTGGGACTAGCAGTGATACGCAGTATTTT. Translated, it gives CSVGTSSDTQYF.

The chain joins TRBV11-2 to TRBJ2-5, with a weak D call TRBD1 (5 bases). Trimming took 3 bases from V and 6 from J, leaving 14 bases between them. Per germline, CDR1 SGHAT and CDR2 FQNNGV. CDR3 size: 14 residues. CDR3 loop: CASSLGLGIQTQYF. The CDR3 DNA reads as TGTGCCAGCAGCTTGGGGCTCGGTATCCAGACCCAGTACTTC.

CDR3 nucleotide sequence: TGCGCCAGCAGCTACCGACATCCTACCTACGAGCAGTACTTC. Translated, it gives CASSYRHPTYEQYF. V and J are TRBV4-1 and TRBJ2-7; D is unclear. Trimming pared 5 bases from V and 2 bases from J, leaving 13 bases between. The germline V gene encodes CDR1 MGHRA and CDR2 YSYEKL. The CDR3 totals 14 residues.

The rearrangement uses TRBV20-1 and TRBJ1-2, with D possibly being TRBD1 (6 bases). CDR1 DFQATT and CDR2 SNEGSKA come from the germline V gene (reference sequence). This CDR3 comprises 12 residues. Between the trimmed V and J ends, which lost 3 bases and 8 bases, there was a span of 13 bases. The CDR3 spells CSASPGVRGYTF. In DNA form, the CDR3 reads TGCAGTGCTAGTCCAGGGGTGAGGGGCTACACCTTC.

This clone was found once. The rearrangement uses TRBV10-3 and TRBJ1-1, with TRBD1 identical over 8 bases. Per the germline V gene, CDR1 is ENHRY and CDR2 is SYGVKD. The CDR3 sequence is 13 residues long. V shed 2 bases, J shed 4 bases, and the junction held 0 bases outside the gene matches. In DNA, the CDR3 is TGTGCCATCAGTGAGACAGGGGGCACTGAAGCTTTCTTT. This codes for CAISETGGTEAFF.

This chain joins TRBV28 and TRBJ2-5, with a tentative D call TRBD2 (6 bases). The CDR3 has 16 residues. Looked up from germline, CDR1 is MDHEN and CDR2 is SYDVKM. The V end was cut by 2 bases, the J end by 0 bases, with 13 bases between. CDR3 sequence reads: CASSLRGTGNQETQYF. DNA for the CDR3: TGTGCCAGCAGTTTACGCGGGACGGGGAACCAAGAGACCCAGTACTTC.

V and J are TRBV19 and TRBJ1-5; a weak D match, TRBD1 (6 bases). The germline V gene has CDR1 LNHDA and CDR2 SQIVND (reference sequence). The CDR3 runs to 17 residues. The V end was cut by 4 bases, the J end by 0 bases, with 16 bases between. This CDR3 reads CASSSPIQGYSNQPQHF. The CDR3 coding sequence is TGTGCCAGTAGTAGCCCTATCCAGGGGTATAGCAATCAGCCCCAGCATTTT.

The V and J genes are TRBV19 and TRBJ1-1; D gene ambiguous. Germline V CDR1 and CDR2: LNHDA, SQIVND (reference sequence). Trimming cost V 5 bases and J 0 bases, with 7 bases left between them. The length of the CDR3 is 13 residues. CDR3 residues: CASSQQMNTEAFF. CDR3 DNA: TGTGCCAGTAGTCAACAAATGAACACTGAAGCTTTCTTT.

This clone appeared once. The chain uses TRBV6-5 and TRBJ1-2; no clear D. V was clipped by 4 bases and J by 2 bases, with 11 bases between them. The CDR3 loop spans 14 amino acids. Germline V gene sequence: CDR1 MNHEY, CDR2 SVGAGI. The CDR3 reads CASSSSGRNYGYTF. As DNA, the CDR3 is TGTGCCAGCAGTTCCTCCGGTCGGAACTATGGCTACACCTTC.

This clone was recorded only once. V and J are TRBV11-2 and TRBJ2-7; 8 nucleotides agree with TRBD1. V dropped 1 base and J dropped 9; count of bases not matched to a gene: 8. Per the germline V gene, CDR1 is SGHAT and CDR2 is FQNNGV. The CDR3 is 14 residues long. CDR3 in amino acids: CASSLGTGTQAQYF. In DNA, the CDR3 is TGTGCCAGCAGCTTAGGGACAGGGACCCAAGCGCAGTACTTC.

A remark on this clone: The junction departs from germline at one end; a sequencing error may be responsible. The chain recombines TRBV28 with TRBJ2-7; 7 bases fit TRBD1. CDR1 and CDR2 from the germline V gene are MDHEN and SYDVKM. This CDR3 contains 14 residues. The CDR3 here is CASSQPRTRQGEDF. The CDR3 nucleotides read TGTGCCAGCAGTCAGCCCCGAACAAGACAGGGTGAGGACTTC.

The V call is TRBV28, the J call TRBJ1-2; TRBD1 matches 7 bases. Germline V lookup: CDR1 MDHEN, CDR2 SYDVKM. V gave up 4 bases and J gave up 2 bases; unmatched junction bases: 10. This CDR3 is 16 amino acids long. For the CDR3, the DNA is TGTGCCAGCAGTTCCCAGGGACAGACATCAAACTATGGCTACACCTTC. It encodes CASSSQGQTSNYGYTF.

CDR3 sequence (DNA): TGCGCCAGCAGCTTGGGGTCGGGGGGCACTGAAGCTTTCTTT. Translation: CASSLGSGGTEAFF. The genes are TRBV5-1 and TRBJ1-1, with a possible D match to TRBD1 (5 bases). Trimming stripped 0 bases from V and 4 bases from J, with 10 bases between. The germline V gene has CDR1 SGHRS and CDR2 YFSETQ. The CDR3 has 14 residues.

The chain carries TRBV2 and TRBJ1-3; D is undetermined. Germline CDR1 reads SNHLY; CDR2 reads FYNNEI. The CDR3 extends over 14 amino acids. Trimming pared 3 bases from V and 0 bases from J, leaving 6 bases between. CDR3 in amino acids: CASSDGISGNTIYF. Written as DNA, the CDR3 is TGTGCCAGCAGTGACGGGATCTCTGGAAACACCATATATTTT.

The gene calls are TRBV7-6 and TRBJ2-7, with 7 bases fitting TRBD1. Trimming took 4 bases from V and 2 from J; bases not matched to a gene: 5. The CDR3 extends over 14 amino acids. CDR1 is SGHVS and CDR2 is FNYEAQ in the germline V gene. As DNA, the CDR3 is TGTGCCAGCAGCTCCCCGGGACAGACCTACGAGCAGTACTTC. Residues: CASSSPGQTYEQYF.

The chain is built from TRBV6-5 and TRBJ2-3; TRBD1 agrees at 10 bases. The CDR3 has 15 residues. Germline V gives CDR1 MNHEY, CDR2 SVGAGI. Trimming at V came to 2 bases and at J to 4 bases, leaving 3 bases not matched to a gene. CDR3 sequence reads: CASSYGQGGSDTQYF. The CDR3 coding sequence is TGTGCCAGCAGTTACGGACAGGGGGGGTCAGATACGCAGTATTTT.

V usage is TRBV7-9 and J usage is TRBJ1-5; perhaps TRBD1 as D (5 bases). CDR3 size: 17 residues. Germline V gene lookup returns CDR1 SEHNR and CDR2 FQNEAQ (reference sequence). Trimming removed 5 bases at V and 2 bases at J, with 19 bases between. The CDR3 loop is CASSVETAGLGNQPQHF. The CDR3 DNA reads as TGTGCCAGCAGCGTAGAAACCGCAGGGTTAGGCAATCAGCCCCAGCATTTT.

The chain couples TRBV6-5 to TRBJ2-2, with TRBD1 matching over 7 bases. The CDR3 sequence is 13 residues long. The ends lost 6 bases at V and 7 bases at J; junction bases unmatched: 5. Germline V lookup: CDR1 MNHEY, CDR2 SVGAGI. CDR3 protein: CASRTGDGGELFF. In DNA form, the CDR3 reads TGTGCCAGCAGAACAGGGGATGGCGGGGAGCTGTTTTTT.

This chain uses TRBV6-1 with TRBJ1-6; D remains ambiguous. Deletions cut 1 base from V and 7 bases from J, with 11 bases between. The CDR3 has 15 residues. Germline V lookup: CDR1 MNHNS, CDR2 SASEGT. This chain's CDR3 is CASSEGSSRNSPLHF. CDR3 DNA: TGTGCCAGCAGTGAAGGCTCTTCGAGGAATTCACCCCTCCACTTT.

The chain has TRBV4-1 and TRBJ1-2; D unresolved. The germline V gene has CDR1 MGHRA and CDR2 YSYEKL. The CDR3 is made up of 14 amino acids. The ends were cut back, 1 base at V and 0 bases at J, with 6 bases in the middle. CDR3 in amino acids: CASSQVGANYGYTF. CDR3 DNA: TGCGCCAGCAGCCAAGTTGGAGCTAACTATGGCTACACCTTC.

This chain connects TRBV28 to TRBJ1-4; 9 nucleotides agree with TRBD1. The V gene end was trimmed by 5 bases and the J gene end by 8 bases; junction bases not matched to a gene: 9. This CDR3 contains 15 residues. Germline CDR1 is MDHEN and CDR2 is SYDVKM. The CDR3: CASSRPTGTGEKLFF. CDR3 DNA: TGTGCCAGCAGTCGCCCTACTGGGACAGGGGAAAAACTGTTTTTT.

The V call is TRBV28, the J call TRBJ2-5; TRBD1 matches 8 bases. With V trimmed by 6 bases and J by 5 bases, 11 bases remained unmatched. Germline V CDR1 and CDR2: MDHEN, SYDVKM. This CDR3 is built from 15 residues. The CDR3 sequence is CASSQGATQGETQYF. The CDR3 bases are TGTGCCAGCAGCCAGGGGGCGACCCAAGGGGAGACCCAGTACTTC.

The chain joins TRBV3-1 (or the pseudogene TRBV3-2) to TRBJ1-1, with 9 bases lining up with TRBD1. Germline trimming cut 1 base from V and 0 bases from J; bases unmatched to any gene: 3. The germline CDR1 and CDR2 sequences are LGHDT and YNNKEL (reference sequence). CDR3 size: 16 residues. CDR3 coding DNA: TGTGCCAGCAGCCAAGGGGGACAGGGAATGAACACTGAAGCTTTCTTT. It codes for CASSQGGQGMNTEAFF.

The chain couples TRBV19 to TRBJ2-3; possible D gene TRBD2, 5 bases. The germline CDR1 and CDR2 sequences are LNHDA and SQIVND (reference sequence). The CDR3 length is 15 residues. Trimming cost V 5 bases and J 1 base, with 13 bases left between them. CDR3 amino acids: CASSPGRTGTDTQYF. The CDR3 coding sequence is TGTGCCAGTAGTCCGGGCCGGACTGGCACAGATACGCAGTATTTT. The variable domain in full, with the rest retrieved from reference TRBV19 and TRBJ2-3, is DGGITQSPKYLFRKEGQNVTLSCEQNLNHDAMYWYRQDPGQGLRLIYYSQIVNDFQKGDIAEGYSVSREKKESFPLTVTSAQKNPTAFYLCASSPGRTGTDTQYFGPGTRLTVL.

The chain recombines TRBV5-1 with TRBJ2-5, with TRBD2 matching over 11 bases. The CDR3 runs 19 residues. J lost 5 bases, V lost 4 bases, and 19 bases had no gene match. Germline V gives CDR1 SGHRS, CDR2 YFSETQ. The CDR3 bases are TGCGCCAGCAGCCTCTCCTTGGGCTCTAGCGGGGGGCCGGCGGAGACCCAGTACTTC. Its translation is CASSLSLGSSGGPAETQYF.